The present T cell receptor (beta chain) was sequenced within a study of OX40 agonist ivuxolimab in advanced cancers. Produced via immunoSEQ multiplex PCR; TCRdb's table is partial and in-frame only. The profile shows 45,000 to 65,000 clones, 75% to 90% of them singletons. The specimen was CD4+ or CD8+ T cells sorted from blood, collected in a trial of the OX40 agonist ivuxolimab. This receptor was taken from an adult with an advanced solid tumor such as melanoma, head and neck, liver or kidney cancer.

The CDR3 DNA follows: TGTGCCAGCAGTGAAGCGAATCACGAATCGGCTGGCTACACCTTC. It specifies CASSEANHESAGYTF. V gene TRBV2 combines with J gene TRBJ1-2; the D is unclear. There are 15 residues in the CDR3. CDR1 and CDR2 (germline): SNHLY, FYNNEI. V dropped 0 bases and J dropped 7 bases, with 15 bases sitting between them.